Only a few counts were recorded for the clone carrying this T cell receptor beta chain. Its antigen is still unknown. The entry originates in a study of cytomegalovirus exposure and HLA in healthy donors. Use of 60 Vbeta and 13 Jbeta primers characterized the PCR. The protocol was immunoSEQ multiplex PCR, while the TCRdb copy is restricted to in-frame clones and leaves out a portion. Here the sample spans about 190,000 clones, less than 85% being singletons. Findings and caveats of the study: Later analysis found that TCR beta chains associated with HLA were more clonally expanded than other, equally common chains.

V lost 5 bases, J lost 6 bases, and 18 bases lay in between. In germline, CDR1 is SGHRS, CDR2 YFSETQ. The CDR3 has 14 residues. V gene TRBV5-1 combines with J gene TRBJ2-7; a possible D gene is TRBD1 (5 bases). The TCR comes from a man under 40 in good health and CMV-seropositive. Specimen: PBMCs. In DNA, the CDR3 is TGCGCCAGCAGTCCCATGCAACGAAGGGGCGAGCAGTACTTC. This codes for CASSPMQRRGEQYF.